This entry is about one T cell receptor beta chain. The entry originates in a study of shared T cell receptors in the human thymus. Produced via immunoSEQ multiplex PCR; TCRdb's table is partial and in-frame only. The data hold 700,000 or so clones, with approximately 85% observed a single time. The sample was also reused in another study, on human thymus T cells.

What was sequenced was thymocytes. The receptor's source is a girl under two years old with a congenital heart defect.

Written as DNA, the CDR3 is TGCGCCAGCACCCAAGGGACAGCCTATGAAGCTTTCTTT. Translation gives CASTQGTAYEAFF. The V gene is TRBV10-2, the J gene TRBJ1-1; 7 bases agree with TRBD1. The CDR3 extends over 13 amino acids. The V gene's germline CDR1 is WSHSY and CDR2 SAAADI. V trimming: 7 bases; J trimming: 7 bases; junction bases outside the gene matches: 9.